The T cell receptor beta chain described here comes from a study of blood T cell repertoires in COVID-19. As for the study in general: The United States, Italy and Spain were the sources of the acute and convalescent COVID-19 samples. Sources were T cells, B-cell-depleted T cells, or PBMCs; the material itself was cDNA or gDNA.

This clone was observed a single time. V was shortened by 4 bases and J by 1 base, with 8 bases between the two germline ends. The CDR3 totals 13 residues. Germline values: CDR1 SGHNT, CDR2 YYREEE (reference sequence). Original analysis: Reference gene primers were amplified, and this amplification served to estimate nucleated cell counts. Method: immunoSEQ multiplex PCR; TCRdb's copy keeps in-frame clones and lacks some. The V and J calls and the clone size are those of that table, but D and trimming were determined from the DNA. The table includes about 94,000 clones, 80% detected once. This sequence was found in a woman of 80 years or more with acute or convalescent COVID-19. The chain uses TRBV5-4 and TRBJ2-5; D is perhaps TRBD1 (5 bases). The material sequenced was peripheral blood. The CDR3 reads CASSRQFQETQYF. The CDR3 DNA sequence: TGTGCCAGCAGCCGACAGTTCCAAGAGACCCAGTACTTC.